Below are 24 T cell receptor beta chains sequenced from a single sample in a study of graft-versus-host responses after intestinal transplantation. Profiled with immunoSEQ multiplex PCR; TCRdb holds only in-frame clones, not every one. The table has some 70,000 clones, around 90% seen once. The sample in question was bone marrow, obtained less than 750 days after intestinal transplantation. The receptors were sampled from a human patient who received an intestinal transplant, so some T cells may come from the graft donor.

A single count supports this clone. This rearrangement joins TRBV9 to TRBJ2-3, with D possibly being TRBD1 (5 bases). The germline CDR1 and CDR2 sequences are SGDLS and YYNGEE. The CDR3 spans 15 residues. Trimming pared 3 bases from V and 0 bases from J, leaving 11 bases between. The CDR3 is CASSARTLSTDTQYF. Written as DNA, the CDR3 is TGTGCCAGCAGCGCCAGGACATTAAGCACAGATACGCAGTATTTT.

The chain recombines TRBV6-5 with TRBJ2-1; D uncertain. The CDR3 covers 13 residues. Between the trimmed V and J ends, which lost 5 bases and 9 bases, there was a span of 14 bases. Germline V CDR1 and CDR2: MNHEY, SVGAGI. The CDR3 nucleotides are TGTGCCAGCAGTCGCAATGGGTGGGGTGAGCAGTTCTTC. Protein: CASSRNGWGEQFF.

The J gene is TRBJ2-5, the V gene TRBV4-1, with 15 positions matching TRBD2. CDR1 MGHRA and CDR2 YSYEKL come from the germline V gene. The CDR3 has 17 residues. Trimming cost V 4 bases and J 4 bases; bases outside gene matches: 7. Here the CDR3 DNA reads TGCGCCAGCAGCCCAGGACTAGCGGGGGGGCTGAGAGAGACCCAGTACTTC. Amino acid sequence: CASSPGLAGGLRETQYF.

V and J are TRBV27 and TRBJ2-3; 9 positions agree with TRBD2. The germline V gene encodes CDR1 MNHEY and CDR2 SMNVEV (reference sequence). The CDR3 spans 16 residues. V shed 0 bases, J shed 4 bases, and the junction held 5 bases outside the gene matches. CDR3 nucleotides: TGTGCCAGCAGTTTATCGTGGGGACTAGCCCCAGATACGCAGTATTTT. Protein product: CASSLSWGLAPDTQYF.

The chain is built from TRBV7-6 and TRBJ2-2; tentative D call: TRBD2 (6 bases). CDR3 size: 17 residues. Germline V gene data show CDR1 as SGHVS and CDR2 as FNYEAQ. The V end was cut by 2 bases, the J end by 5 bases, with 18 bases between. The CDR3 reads CASSLFPGERTTGELFF. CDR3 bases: TGTGCCAGCAGCTTATTCCCGGGGGAGAGAACAACCGGGGAGCTGTTTTTT.

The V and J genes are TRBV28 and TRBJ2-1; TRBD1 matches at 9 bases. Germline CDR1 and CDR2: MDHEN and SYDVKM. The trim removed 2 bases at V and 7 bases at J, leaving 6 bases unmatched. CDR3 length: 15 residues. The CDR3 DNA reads TGTGCCAGCAGTTTACCGACAGGGGGGAGGAATGAGCAGTTCTTC. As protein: CASSLPTGGRNEQFF.

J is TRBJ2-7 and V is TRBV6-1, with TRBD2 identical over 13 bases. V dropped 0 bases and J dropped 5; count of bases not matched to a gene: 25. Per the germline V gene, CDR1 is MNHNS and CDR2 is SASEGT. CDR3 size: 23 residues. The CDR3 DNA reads TGTGCCAGCAGTGAAGCGCGATGGTGGACCCCGGGACTAGCGGGGCCCGGCGGGGACGAGCAGTACTTC. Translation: CASSEARWWTPGLAGPGGDEQYF.

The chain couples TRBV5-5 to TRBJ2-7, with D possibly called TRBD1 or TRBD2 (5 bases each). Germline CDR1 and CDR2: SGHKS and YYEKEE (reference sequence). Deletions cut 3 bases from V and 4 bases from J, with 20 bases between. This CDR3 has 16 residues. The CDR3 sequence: CASSSLGTGSWYEQYF. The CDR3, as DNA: TGTGCCAGCAGCTCGCTAGGGACGGGGTCTTGGTACGAGCAGTACTTC.

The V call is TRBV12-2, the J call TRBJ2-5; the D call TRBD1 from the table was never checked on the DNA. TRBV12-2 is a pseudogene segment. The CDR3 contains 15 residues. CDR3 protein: CASRQRDREKETQYF. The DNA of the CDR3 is TGTGCAAGTCGCCAACGGGACAGGGAAAAGGAGACCCAGTACTTC.

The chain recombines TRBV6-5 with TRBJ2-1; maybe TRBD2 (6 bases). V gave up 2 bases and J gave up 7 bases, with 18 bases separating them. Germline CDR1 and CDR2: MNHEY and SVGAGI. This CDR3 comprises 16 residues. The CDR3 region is CASSYGLARPNNEQFF. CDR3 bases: TGTGCCAGCAGTTACGGTCTAGCGAGACCGAATAATGAGCAGTTCTTC.

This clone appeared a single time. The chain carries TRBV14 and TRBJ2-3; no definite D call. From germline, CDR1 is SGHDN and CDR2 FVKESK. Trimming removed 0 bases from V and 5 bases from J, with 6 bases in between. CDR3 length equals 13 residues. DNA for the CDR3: TGTGCCAGCAGCCAAGAATTTGAAGATACGCAGTATTTT. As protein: CASSQEFEDTQYF. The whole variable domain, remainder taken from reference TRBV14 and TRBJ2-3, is EAGVTQFPSHSVIEKGQTVTLRCDPISGHDNLYWYRRVMGKEIKFLLHFVKESKQDESGMPNNRFLAERTGGTYSTLKVQPAELEDSGVYFCASSQEFEDTQYFGPGTRLTVL.

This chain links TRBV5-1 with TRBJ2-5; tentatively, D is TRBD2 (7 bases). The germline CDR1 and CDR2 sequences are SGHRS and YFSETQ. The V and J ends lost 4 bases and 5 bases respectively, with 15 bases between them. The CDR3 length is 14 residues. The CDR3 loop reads CASSRGGGGETQYF. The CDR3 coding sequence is TGCGCCAGCAGCCGGGGCGGGGGCGGTGAGACCCAGTACTTC.

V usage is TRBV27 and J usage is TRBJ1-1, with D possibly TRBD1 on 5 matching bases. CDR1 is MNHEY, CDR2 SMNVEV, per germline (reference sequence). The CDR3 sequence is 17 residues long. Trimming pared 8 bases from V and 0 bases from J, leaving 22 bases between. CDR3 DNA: TGTGCCAGCCGGGACCGACTCATTTATGATATGAACACTGAAGCTTTCTTT. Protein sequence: CASRDRLIYDMNTEAFF.

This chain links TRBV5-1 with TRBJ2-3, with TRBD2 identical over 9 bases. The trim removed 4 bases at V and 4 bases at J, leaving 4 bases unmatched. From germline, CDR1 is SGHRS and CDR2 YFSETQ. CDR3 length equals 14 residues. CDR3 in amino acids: CASSQRGDADTQYF. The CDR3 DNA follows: TGCGCCAGCAGCCAGCGGGGGGATGCAGATACGCAGTATTTT.

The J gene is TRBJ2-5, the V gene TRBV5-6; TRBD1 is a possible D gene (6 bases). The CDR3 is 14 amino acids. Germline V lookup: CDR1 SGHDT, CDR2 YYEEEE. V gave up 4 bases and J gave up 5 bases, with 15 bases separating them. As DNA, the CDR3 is TGTGCCAGCAGCCAGGACAGAGAGGTGGAGACCCAGTACTTC. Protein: CASSQDREVETQYF.

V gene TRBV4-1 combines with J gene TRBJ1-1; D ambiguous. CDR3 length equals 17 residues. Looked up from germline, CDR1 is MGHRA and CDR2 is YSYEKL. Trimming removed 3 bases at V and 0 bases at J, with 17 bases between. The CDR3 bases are TGCGCCAGCAGCCAGGGTGTCCCTCTTTCCTTGAACACTGAAGCTTTCTTT. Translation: CASSQGVPLSLNTEAFF.

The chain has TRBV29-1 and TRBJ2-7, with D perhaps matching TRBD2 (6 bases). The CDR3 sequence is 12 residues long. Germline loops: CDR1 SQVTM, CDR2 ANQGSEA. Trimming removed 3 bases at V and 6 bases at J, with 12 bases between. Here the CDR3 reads CSVEEGTVEQYF. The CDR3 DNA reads TGCAGCGTTGAGGAGGGAACCGTCGAGCAGTACTTC.

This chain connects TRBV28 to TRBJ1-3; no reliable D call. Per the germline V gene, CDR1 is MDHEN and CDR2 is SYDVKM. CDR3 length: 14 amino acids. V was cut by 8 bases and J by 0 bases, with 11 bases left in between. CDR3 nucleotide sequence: TGTGCCAGCGGGGAGCCGGCCTCTGGAAACACCATATATTTT. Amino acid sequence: CASGEPASGNTIYF. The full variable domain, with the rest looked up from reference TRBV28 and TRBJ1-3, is DVKVTQSSRYLVKRTGEKVFLECVQDMDHENMFWYRQDPGLGLRLIYFSYDVKMKEKGDIPEGYSVSREKKERFSLILESASTNQTSMYLCASGEPASGNTIYFGEGSWLTVV.

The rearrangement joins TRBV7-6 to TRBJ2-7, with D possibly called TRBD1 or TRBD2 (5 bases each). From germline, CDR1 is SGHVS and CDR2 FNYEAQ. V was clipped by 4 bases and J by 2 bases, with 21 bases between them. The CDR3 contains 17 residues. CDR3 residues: CASSWDPRGTPTYEQYF. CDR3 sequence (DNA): TGTGCCAGCAGCTGGGACCCCCGAGGGACCCCTACCTACGAGCAGTACTTC.

CDR3 protein: CASSRDVAGEQYF. DNA of the CDR3: TGTGCCAGCAGCCGGGACGTAGCGGGGGAGCAGTACTTC. The chain employs TRBV5-4 and TRBJ2-7, with TRBD2 matching over 8 bases. The CDR3 totals 13 residues. V lost 4 bases and J lost 7; bases outside the gene matches: 7. The germline gives CDR1 SGHNT, CDR2 YYREEE (reference sequence).

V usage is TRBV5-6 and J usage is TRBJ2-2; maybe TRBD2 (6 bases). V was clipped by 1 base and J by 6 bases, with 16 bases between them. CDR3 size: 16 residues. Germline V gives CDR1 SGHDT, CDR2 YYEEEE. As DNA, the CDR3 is TGTGCCAGCAGCTTGTTACGGGGGAGACGGGCCGGGGAGCTGTTTTTT. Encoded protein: CASSLLRGRRAGELFF.

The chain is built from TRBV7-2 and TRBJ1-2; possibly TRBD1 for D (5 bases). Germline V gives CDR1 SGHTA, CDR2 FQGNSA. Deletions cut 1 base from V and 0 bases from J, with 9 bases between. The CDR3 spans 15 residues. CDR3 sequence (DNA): TGTGCCAGCAGCTTAGAACGGGACGCTAACTATGGCTACACCTTC. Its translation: CASSLERDANYGYTF.

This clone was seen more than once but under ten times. The CDR3 reads CASSEGYGYTF. DNA for the CDR3: TGCGCCAGCAGTGAAGGCTATGGCTACACCTTC. This rearrangement joins TRBV10-2 to TRBJ1-2; D remains ambiguous. CDR3 length equals 11 residues. Trimming pared 3 bases from V and 4 bases from J, leaving 3 bases between. Germline V gene sequence: CDR1 WSHSY, CDR2 SAAADI.

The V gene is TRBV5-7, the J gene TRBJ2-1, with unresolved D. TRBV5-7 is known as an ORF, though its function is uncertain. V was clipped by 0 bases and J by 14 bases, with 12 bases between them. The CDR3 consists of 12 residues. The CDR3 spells CASSLGEELEFF. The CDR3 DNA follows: TGTGCCAGCAGCTTGGGAGAAGAGTTGGAGTTCTTC.